The entry below describes one T cell receptor beta chain. Its antigen is undetermined. One junction end disagrees with the germline gene, perhaps due to a read error. These data are taken from a study of T cell responses to AZD1222 COVID-19 vaccine. Study summary: Pooling was applied to second doses at about 4 or about 12 weeks.

Findings of the study overall: Spike-specific TCR breadth and depth were elevated following two AZD1222 doses.

CDR3 size: 16 residues. Germline CDR1 is LGHDT and CDR2 is YNNKEL (reference sequence). The table came from immunoSEQ multiplex PCR; TCRdb's copy has only in-frame clones and leaves some out. Of approximately 150,000 clones detected, about 95% appear once; the ten largest clones hold roughly 1.2%. The sequence came from an adult in good health. V usage is TRBV3-1 (or the pseudogene TRBV3-2) and J usage is TRBJ2-1; no reliable D call. The sequencing here drew on peripheral blood, taken on day 0 of AZD1222 vaccination. This CDR3 reads CASSQEGFLSDNEQFF. DNA for the CDR3: TGTGCCAGCAGCCAAGAGGGCTTCCTCTCCGACAATGAGCAGTTCTTC.